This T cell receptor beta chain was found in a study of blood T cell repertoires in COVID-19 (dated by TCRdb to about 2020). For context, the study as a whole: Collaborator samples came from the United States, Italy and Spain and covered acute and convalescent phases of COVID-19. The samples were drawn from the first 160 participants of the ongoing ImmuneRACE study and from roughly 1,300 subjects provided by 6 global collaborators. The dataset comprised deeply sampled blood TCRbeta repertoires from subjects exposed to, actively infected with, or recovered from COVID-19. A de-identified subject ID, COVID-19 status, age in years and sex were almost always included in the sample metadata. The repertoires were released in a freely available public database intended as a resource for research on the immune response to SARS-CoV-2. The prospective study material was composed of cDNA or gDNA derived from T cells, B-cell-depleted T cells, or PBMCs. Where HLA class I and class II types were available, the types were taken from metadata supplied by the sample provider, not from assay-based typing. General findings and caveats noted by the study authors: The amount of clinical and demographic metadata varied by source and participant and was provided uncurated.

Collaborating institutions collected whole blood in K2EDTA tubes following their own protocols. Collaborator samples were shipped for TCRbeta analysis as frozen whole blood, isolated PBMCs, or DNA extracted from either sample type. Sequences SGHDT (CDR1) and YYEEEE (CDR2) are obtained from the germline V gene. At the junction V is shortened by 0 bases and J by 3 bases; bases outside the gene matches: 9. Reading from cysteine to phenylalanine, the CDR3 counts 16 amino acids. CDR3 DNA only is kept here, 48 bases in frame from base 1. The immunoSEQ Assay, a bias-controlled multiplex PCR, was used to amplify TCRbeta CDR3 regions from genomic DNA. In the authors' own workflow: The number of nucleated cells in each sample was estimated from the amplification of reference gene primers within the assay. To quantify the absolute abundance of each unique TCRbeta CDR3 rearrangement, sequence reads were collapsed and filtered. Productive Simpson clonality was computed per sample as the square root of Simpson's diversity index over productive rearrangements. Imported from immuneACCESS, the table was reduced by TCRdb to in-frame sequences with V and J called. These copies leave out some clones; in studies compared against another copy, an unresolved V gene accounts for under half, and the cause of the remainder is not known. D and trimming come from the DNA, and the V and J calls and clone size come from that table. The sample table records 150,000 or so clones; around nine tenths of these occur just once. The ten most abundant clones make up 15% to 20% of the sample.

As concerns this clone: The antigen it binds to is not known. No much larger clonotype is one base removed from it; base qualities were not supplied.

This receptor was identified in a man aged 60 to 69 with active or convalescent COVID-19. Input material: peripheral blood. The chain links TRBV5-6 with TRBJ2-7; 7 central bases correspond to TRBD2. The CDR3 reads CASSLGRTRRVYEQYF. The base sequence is TGTGCCAGCAGCTTGGGGCGGACTAGGCGAGTCTACGAGCAGTACTTC.